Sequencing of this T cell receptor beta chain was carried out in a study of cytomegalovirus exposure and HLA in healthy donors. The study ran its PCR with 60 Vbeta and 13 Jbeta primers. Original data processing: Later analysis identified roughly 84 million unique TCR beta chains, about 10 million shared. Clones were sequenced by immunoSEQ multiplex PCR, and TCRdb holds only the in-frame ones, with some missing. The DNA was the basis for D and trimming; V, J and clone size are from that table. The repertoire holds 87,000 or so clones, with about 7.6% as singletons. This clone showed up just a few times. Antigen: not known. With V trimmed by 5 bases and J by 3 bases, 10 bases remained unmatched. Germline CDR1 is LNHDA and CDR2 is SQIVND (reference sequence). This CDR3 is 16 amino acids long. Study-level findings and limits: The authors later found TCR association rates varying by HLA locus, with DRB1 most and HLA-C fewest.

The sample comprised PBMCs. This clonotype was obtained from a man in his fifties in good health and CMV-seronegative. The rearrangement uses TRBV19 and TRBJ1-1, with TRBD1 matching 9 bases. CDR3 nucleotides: TGTGCCAGTAGTTCCCCCTACAGGGGGCCATACACTGAAGCTTTCTTT. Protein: CASSSPYRGPYTEAFF.